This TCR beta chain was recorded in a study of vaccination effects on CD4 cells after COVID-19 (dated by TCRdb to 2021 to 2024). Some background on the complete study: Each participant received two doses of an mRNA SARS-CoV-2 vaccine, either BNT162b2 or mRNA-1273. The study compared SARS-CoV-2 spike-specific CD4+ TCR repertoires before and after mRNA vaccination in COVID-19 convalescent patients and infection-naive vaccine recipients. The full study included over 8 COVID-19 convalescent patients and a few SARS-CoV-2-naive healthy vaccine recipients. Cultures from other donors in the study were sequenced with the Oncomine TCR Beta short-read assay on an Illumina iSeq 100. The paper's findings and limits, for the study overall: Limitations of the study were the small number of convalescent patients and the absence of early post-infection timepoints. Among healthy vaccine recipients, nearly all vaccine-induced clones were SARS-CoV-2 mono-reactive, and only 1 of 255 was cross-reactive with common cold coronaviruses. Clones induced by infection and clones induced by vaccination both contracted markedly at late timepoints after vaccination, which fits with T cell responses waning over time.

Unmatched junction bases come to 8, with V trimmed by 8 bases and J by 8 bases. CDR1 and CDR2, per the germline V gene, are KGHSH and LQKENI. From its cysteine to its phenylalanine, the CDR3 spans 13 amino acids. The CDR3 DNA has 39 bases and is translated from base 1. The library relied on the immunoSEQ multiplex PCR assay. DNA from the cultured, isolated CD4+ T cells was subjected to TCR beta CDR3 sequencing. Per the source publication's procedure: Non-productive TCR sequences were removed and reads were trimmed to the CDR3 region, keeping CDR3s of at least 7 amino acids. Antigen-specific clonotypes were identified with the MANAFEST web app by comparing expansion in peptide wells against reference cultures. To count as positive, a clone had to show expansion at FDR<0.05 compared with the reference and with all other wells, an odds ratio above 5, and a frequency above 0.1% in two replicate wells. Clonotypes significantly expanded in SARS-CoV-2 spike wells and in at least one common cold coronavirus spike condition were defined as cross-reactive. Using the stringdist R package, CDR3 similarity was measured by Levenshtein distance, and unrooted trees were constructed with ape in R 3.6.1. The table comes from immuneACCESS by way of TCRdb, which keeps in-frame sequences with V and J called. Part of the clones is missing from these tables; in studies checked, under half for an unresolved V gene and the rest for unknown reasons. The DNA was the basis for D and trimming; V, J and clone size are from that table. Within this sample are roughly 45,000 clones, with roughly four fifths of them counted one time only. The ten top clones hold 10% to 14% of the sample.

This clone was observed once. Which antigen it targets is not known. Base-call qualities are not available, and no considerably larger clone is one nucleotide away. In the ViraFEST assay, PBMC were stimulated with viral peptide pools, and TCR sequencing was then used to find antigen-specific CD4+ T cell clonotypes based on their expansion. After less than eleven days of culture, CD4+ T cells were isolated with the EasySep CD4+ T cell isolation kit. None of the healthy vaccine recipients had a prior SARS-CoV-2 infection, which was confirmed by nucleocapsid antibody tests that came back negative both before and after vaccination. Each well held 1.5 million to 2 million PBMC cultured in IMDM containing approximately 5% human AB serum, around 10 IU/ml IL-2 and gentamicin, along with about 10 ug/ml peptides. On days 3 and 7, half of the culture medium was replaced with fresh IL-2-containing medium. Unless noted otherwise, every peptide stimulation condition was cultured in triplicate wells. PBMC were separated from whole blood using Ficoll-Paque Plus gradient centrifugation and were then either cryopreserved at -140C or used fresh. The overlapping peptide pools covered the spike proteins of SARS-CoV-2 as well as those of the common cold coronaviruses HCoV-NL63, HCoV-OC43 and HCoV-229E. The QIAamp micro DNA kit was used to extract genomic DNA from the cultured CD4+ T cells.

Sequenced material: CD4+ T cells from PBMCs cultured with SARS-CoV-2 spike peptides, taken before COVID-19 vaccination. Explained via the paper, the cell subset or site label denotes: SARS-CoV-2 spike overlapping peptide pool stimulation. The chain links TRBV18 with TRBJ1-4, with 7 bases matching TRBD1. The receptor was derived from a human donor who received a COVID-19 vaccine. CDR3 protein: CASAGQDGEKLFF. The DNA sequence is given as TGTGCCAGCGCAGGACAGGATGGGGAAAAACTGTTTTTT. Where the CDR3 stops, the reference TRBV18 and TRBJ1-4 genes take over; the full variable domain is NAGVMQNPRHLVRRRGQEARLRCSPMKGHSHVYWYRQLPEEGLKFMVYLQKENIIDESGMPKERFSAEFPKEGPSILRIQQVVRGDSAAYFCASAGQDGEKLFFGSGTQLSVL.